This entry features one T cell receptor beta chain sequence. The antigen remains unidentified. This sample was taken from a study of vaccination effects on CD4 cells after COVID-19. Per the germline V gene, CDR1 is SGHAT and CDR2 is FQDESV (reference sequence). The CDR3 consists of 15 residues. The ends were cut back, 1 base at V and 1 base at J, with 11 bases in the middle. Sequencing used immunoSEQ multiplex PCR; TCRdb keeps in-frame clones, though not all of them. The table lists roughly 30,000 clones, about three quarters of them singletons. Expansion of antigen-specific CD4+ T cells with viral peptide pools was carried out by the ViraFEST assay before sequencing. Around day 10 of culture, CD4+ T cells were separated out. Among the vaccine recipients, none had a prior SARS-CoV-2 infection, and nucleocapsid antibodies were negative. The authors exchanged half the medium for IL-2 medium on days 3 and 7.

This TCR was recovered from a human donor who received a COVID-19 vaccine. The rearrangement uses TRBV11-1 and TRBJ2-7, with a tentative D call TRBD1 (5 bases). The source was CD4+ T cells from PBMCs cultured with HCoV-OC43 spike peptides, collected before COVID-19 vaccination. As to subset: HCoV-OC43 spike overlapping peptide pool stimulation. CDR3 coding DNA: TGTGCCAGCAGCTTAGGACAGCTACCTTCCTACGAGCAGTACTTC. Residues: CASSLGQLPSYEQYF. The entire variable domain, with the rest obtained from reference TRBV11-1 and TRBJ2-7, is as follows: EAEVAQSPRYKITEKSQAVAFWCDPISGHATLYWYRQILGQGPELLVQFQDESVVDDSQLPKDRFSAERLKGVDSTLKIQPAELGDSAMYLCASSLGQLPSYEQYFGPGTRLTVT.